The rows below give T cell receptor beta chains drawn from one sample of a study of T cell responses to AZD1222 COVID-19 vaccine. Data came from immunoSEQ multiplex PCR; TCRdb stores just in-frame clones and leaves some out. The table records approximately 89,000 clones, about 86% of them present only once. Material: peripheral blood, obtained 28 days after the second AZD1222 dose. The receptor source for this set is an adult who received the AZD1222 COVID-19 vaccine. Each CDR3 is given with its conserved first and last residue. Each record gives: V gene, J gene, clone size, D gene, CDR3 protein, CDR3 DNA. D genes are given only for firm matches. Size tells how often a clone was seen (once, few, many) or the class of an expanded clone, and some rows leave it out.

V: TRBV5-1; J: TRBJ2-7; size: .; D: .; CDR3: CASSLSGYEQYF; DNA: TGCGCCAGCAGCTTGTCGGGCTACGAGCAGTACTTC
V: TRBV3-1/TRBV3-2; J: TRBJ2-4; size: .; D: TRBD2; CDR3: CASRPTSGGAKNIQYF; DNA: TGTGCCAGCAGACCCACCAGCGGGGGGGCCAAAAACATTCAGTACTTC
V: TRBV5-8; J: TRBJ2-7; size: .; D: .; CDR3: CASIPLSYEQYF; DNA: TGTGCCAGCATCCCTCTGAGCTACGAGCAGTACTTC
V: TRBV4-3; J: TRBJ2-7; size: once; D: .; CDR3: CASSSAMGGEQYF; DNA: TGCGCCAGCAGCTCAGCGATGGGTGGCGAGCAGTACTTC
V: TRBV29-1; J: TRBJ2-7; size: .; D: .; CDR3: CSVPGGGAYEQYF; DNA: TGCAGCGTCCCTGGTGGAGGGGCTTACGAGCAGTACTTC
V: TRBV24-1; J: TRBJ1-1; size: few; D: .; CDR3: CATSEWDTMNTEAFF; DNA: TGTGCCACCAGTGAATGGGACACAATGAACACTGAAGCTTTCTTT
V: TRBV9; J: TRBJ2-6; size: .; D: .; CDR3: CASSPPDWANVLTF; DNA: TGTGCCAGCAGCCCCCCCGACTGGGCCAACGTCCTGACTTTC
V: TRBV5-4; J: TRBJ2-2; size: .; D: TRBD2; CDR3: CASSLGGRITGELFF; DNA: TGTGCCAGCAGCTTAGGCGGGAGGATCACCGGGGAGCTGTTTTTT
V: TRBV7-9; J: TRBJ1-1; size: once; D: .; CDR3: CASSSNSLDSKNTEAFF; DNA: TGTGCCAGCAGCTCCAATTCCCTAGACAGTAAGAACACTGAAGCTTTCTTT
V: TRBV19; J: TRBJ1-5; size: .; D: .; CDR3: CASSPPDNSPGQPQHF; DNA: TGTGCCAGTAGTCCTCCGGACAACTCCCCAGGTCAGCCCCAGCATTTT
V: TRBV20-1; J: TRBJ2-3; size: .; D: .; CDR3: CSATGVDTQYF; DNA: TGCAGTGCTACGGGGGTAGATACGCAGTATTTT
V: TRBV19; J: TRBJ1-1; size: .; D: .; CDR3: CASRMEMNTEAFF; DNA: TGTGCCAGTAGAATGGAAATGAACACTGAAGCTTTCTTT
V: TRBV5-8; J: TRBJ2-1; size: .; D: .; CDR3: CASSFALQLTYNEQFF; DNA: TGTGCCAGCAGCTTCGCCCTCCAGCTCACCTACAATGAGCAGTTCTTC
V: TRBV10-3; J: TRBJ2-5; size: few; D: TRBD2; CDR3: CAISLGLAGNQETQYF; DNA: TGTGCCATCAGTTTGGGACTAGCGGGCAACCAAGAGACCCAGTACTTC
V: TRBV29-1; J: TRBJ2-5; size: .; D: TRBD2; CDR3: CSVAAGVQETQYF; DNA: TGCAGCGTTGCCGCGGGAGTCCAAGAGACCCAGTACTTC
V: TRBV19; J: TRBJ2-5; size: .; D: .; CDR3: CASSMRASNRETQYF; DNA: TGTGCCAGTAGTATGAGGGCCTCTAATCGGGAGACCCAGTACTTC
V: TRBV11-2; J: TRBJ2-7; size: .; D: .; CDR3: CASSDQRLHYEQYF; DNA: TGTGCCAGCAGCGATCAGAGGCTCCACTACGAGCAGTACTTC
V: TRBV2; J: TRBJ2-4; size: few; D: TRBD1; CDR3: CASSVTGGQNIQYF; DNA: TGTGCCAGCAGTGTGACAGGGGGCCAAAACATTCAGTACTTC
V: TRBV24-1; J: TRBJ2-1; size: once; D: .; CDR3: CAIGQYNEQFF; DNA: TGTGCCATAGGACAGTACAATGAGCAGTTCTTC
V: TRBV24-1; J: TRBJ2-7; size: .; D: TRBD1; CDR3: CATSDAGTGVHEQYF; DNA: TGTGCCACCAGTGATGCAGGGACAGGGGTCCACGAGCAGTACTTC
V: TRBV7-2; J: TRBJ2-7; size: .; D: TRBD1; CDR3: CASSLNPGTAYEQYF; DNA: TGTGCCAGCAGCTTAAACCCCGGGACAGCCTACGAGCAGTACTTC
V: TRBV27; J: TRBJ2-7; size: once; D: TRBD1; CDR3: CASSFGGQVGYEQYF; DNA: TGTGCCAGCAGTTTCGGGGGACAGGTGGGCTACGAGCAGTACTTC
V: TRBV2; J: TRBJ1-2; size: .; D: .; CDR3: CASPRGGTSRGYGYTF; DNA: TGTGCCAGCCCACGGGGAGGGACATCTAGGGGCTATGGCTACACCTTC
V: TRBV28; J: TRBJ1-1; size: .; D: .; CDR3: CASSLGGGGTEAFF; DNA: TGTGCCAGCAGTCTAGGCGGGGGCGGGACTGAAGCTTTCTTT
V: TRBV19; J: TRBJ2-2; size: once; D: TRBD1; CDR3: CASSMDRVGTGELFF; DNA: TGTGCCAGTAGTATGGACAGGGTGGGGACCGGGGAGCTGTTTTTT
V: TRBV2; J: TRBJ2-7; size: once; D: .; CDR3: CASSESPGPFYEQYF; DNA: TGTGCCAGCAGTGAATCGCCAGGGCCCTTCTACGAGCAGTACTTC
V: TRBV28; J: TRBJ1-5; size: .; D: TRBD1; CDR3: CASSLDRGQNQPQHF; DNA: TGTGCCAGCAGCCTGGACAGGGGACAGAATCAGCCCCAGCATTTT
V: TRBV6-5; J: TRBJ2-1; size: .; D: TRBD1; CDR3: CASTPRGRGYNEQFF; DNA: TGTGCCAGCACTCCCAGGGGGCGCGGCTACAATGAGCAGTTCTTC
V: TRBV2; J: TRBJ1-3; size: .; D: .; CDR3: CASVIGDPVFGNTIYF; DNA: TGTGCCAGCGTGATCGGGGACCCTGTCTTTGGAAACACCATATATTTT
V: TRBV3-1/TRBV3-2; J: TRBJ2-3; size: .; D: TRBD2; CDR3: CASSHRAGATTDTQYF; DNA: TGTGCCAGCAGCCATCGGGCGGGAGCGACCACAGATACGCAGTATTTT
V: TRBV28; J: TRBJ2-2; size: .; D: TRBD2; CDR3: CASIPGGTGELFF; DNA: TGTGCCAGCATCCCGGGGGGCACCGGGGAGCTGTTTTTT
V: TRBV11-2; J: TRBJ2-7; size: .; D: TRBD1; CDR3: CASSLGTGEYF; DNA: TGTGCCAGCAGCCTCGGGACAGGGGAGTACTTC
V: TRBV29-1; J: TRBJ2-3; size: once; D: .; CDR3: CSVVPREYTDTQYF; DNA: TGCAGCGTTGTACCCAGGGAGTACACAGATACGCAGTATTTT
V: TRBV5-4; J: TRBJ2-3; size: .; D: TRBD2; CDR3: CASSLRLAGASTDTQYF; DNA: TGTGCCAGCAGCTTGCGGCTAGCGGGGGCTAGCACAGATACGCAGTATTTT
V: TRBV4-3; J: TRBJ2-7; size: .; D: .; CDR3: CASSQDLGFPYEQYF; DNA: TGCGCCAGCAGCCAAGATCTGGGCTTCCCCTACGAGCAGTACTTC
V: TRBV30; J: TRBJ2-3; size: .; D: TRBD2; CDR3: CASSGEGGTDTQYF; DNA: TGTGCCAGTAGCGGGGAAGGGGGCACAGATACGCAGTATTTT
V: TRBV7-3; J: TRBJ2-7; size: .; D: TRBD2; CDR3: CASSLNPAGVGEQYF; DNA: TGTGCCAGCAGCCTAAACCCCGCGGGGGTCGGCGAGCAGTACTTC
V: TRBV7-2; J: TRBJ2-5; size: .; D: TRBD2; CDR3: CASSPRGILGRVGETQYF; DNA: TGTGCCAGCAGCCCCCGGGGTATCCTGGGGAGGGTCGGAGAGACCCAGTACTTC
V: TRBV2; J: TRBJ1-4; size: few; D: TRBD1; CDR3: CASSAAGDRVIEKLFF; DNA: TGTGCCAGCAGCGCAGCAGGGGACAGGGTGATTGAAAAACTGTTTTTT
V: TRBV30; J: TRBJ1-6; size: .; D: .; CDR3: CAWSAQQGNSPLHF; DNA: TGTGCCTGGAGCGCACAGCAGGGGAATTCACCCCTCCACTTT
V: TRBV5-4; J: TRBJ1-2; size: .; D: .; CDR3: CASSWGQEHYGYTF; DNA: TGTGCCAGCAGCTGGGGGCAGGAACACTATGGCTACACCTTC
V: TRBV4-3; J: TRBJ1-4; size: few; D: .; CDR3: CASSQGHRNEKLFF; DNA: TGCGCCAGCAGCCAAGGACATCGTAATGAAAAACTGTTTTTT
V: TRBV7-6; J: TRBJ2-1; size: .; D: TRBD2; CDR3: CASSLAAGDYNEQFF; DNA: TGTGCCAGCAGCTTGGCAGCGGGGGACTACAATGAGCAGTTCTTC
V: TRBV6-5; J: TRBJ2-3; size: .; D: .; CDR3: CASSYFIKGSTDTQYF; DNA: TGTGCCAGCAGTTACTTTATCAAGGGCAGCACAGATACGCAGTATTTT
V: TRBV18; J: TRBJ2-1; size: .; D: TRBD2; CDR3: CASSPTQLAGGTLNEQFF; DNA: TGTGCCAGCTCCCCAACCCAACTAGCGGGAGGTACACTCAATGAGCAGTTCTTC
V: TRBV7-9; J: TRBJ1-3; size: .; D: .; CDR3: CASSPGGTSGNTIYF; DNA: TGTGCCAGCAGCCCCGGAGGTACCTCTGGAAACACCATATATTTT
V: TRBV9; J: TRBJ1-1; size: .; D: .; CDR3: CASSVDWGSTEAFF; DNA: TGTGCCAGCAGCGTAGATTGGGGGTCCACTGAAGCTTTCTTT
V: TRBV4-2; J: TRBJ2-7; size: .; D: TRBD1; CDR3: CASSLPPGQGGSYEQYF; DNA: TGTGCCAGCAGCCTTCCACCGGGACAGGGGGGTTCCTACGAGCAGTACTTC
V: TRBV3-1/TRBV3-2; J: TRBJ2-1; size: .; D: TRBD1; CDR3: CASSHRDREGNEQFF; DNA: TGTGCCAGCAGCCACCGGGACAGGGAGGGCAATGAGCAGTTCTTC
V: TRBV11-2; J: TRBJ1-6; size: .; D: TRBD1; CDR3: CASSPGTGDSPLHF; DNA: TGTGCCAGCAGCCCCGGGACAGGGGATTCACCCCTCCACTTT
V: TRBV6-2/TRBV6-3; J: TRBJ2-1; size: .; D: TRBD2; CDR3: CASSPRTSGYNEQFF; DNA: TGTGCCAGCAGTCCCAGGACTAGCGGTTACAATGAGCAGTTCTTC
V: TRBV10-1; J: TRBJ1-6; size: .; D: .; CDR3: CASSGGASPLHF; DNA: TGCGCCAGCAGTGGAGGCGCCTCACCCCTCCACTTT
V: TRBV25-1; J: TRBJ2-7; size: few; D: .; CDR3: CASSYSRGNWYEQYF; DNA: TGTGCCAGCAGCTACAGTAGGGGCAACTGGTACGAGCAGTACTTC
V: TRBV13; J: TRBJ1-1; size: few; D: .; CDR3: CASSLRSGGTEAFF; DNA: TGTGCCAGCAGCTTACGTTCGGGGGGTACTGAAGCTTTCTTT